The sequence of this T cell receptor (beta chain) was determined in a study of PD-L1 blockade in urothelial cancer. Germline trimming cut 4 bases from V and 1 base from J; bases unmatched to any gene: 9. The CDR3 is 17 residues long. From germline, CDR1 is SGHRS and CDR2 YFSETQ. The assay was immunoSEQ multiplex PCR, and TCRdb's table has in-frame clones only and misses some. The table lists about 80,000 clones, around 90% of them singletons. The chain joins TRBV5-1 to TRBJ2-7; 12 bases fit TRBD2. The sample consisted of PBMCs, taken around atezolizumab (anti-PD-L1) treatment. This receptor was taken from an older woman with urothelial cancer. CDR3 sequence: CASSGTGLAGTSYEQYF. The CDR3 bases are TGCGCCAGCAGCGGAACCGGACTAGCGGGGACATCCTACGAGCAGTACTTC.